The rows below give T cell receptor beta chains drawn from one sample of a study of T-cell reconstitution after alpha-beta-depleted transplantation in children. TCRdb fed the PCR reads into MiXCR, producing one record per CDR3 protein. The data hold under 750,000 distinct CDR3 sequences, with about 21% observed a single time. The sample was PBMCs, mostly from graft donor cells, taken 360 days after TCRalphabeta/CD19-depleted stem cell transplant. These receptors originate from a boy younger than two who had a stem cell transplant for acute myeloid leukemia, so the T cells may come from the graft donor. The CDR3 runs from the conserved cysteine through the conserved F or W. The order of the fields is J gene, D gene, V gene, clone size, CDR3 protein, CDR3 DNA. A D gene is named only where the DNA matches it firmly. Clone size is given for some rows only: seen once, a few or many times, or a class if the clone is expanded.

TRBJ1-1	-	TRBV29-1	few	CSVLRGTGTEAFF	TGCAGCGTTTTGCGGGGCACGGGGACTGAAGCTTTCTTT
TRBJ2-3	-	TRBV20-1	many	CSASVASDTQYF	TGCAGTGCTAGCGTGGCTTCAGATACGCAGTATTTT
TRBJ1-1	-	TRBV20-1	-	CSARGTLGAFF	TGCAGTGCTAGAGGGACCTTGGGAGCTTTCTTT
TRBJ2-7	-	TRBV6-5	-	CASSYGRNYEQYF	TGTGCCAGCAGTTACGGGCGCAATTACGAGCAGTACTTC
TRBJ2-1	-	TRBV5-5	-	CASSFRVEVWEQFF	TGTGCCAGCAGCTTTAGGGTAGAGGTGTGGGAGCAGTTCTTC
TRBJ2-1	TRBD2	TRBV11-2	-	CASSLWPLTSGGAMSGNEQFF	TGTGCCAGCAGCTTATGGCCCTTGACTAGCGGGGGGGCTATGAGTGGCAATGAGCAGTTCTTC
TRBJ1-1	-	TRBV7-2	many	CASSRTSGTNTEAFF	TGTGCCAGCAGCCGCACGTCGGGCACCAACACTGAAGCTTTCTTT
TRBJ2-3	TRBD1	TRBV5-1	-	CASSLSGRGTDTQYF	TGCGCCAGCAGCTTGTCTGGCAGGGGGACAGATACGCAGTATTTT
TRBJ2-5	-	TRBV13	-	CASSLAWTDQETQYF	TGTGCCAGCAGCTTAGCTTGGACAGACCAAGAGACCCAGTACTTC
TRBJ1-5	TRBD1	TRBV20-1	-	CSASGGTGGHQPQHF	TGCAGTGCTAGTGGCGGGACAGGGGGACATCAGCCCCAGCATTTT
TRBJ1-1	-	TRBV6-5	few	CASSYSKLDAFF	TGTGCCAGCAGTTACTCGAAGTTGGATGCTTTCTTT
TRBJ2-7	-	TRBV5-1	few	CASSLGWGQPYEQYF	TGCGCCAGCAGCTTGGGGTGGGGTCAGCCCTACGAGCAGTACTTC
TRBJ2-7	-	TRBV12-3/TRBV12-4	many	CASSLDAGPNRSYEQYF	TGTGCCAGCAGTTTAGACGCTGGCCCCAATCGGTCCTACGAGCAGTACTTC
TRBJ2-2	-	TRBV12-3/TRBV12-4	few	CASSTWTLTGELFF	TGTGCCAGCAGTACCTGGACCCTCACCGGGGAGCTGTTTTTT
TRBJ2-1	TRBD1	TRBV7-3	few	CASSLRAGTGKDEQFF	TGTGCCAGCAGCCTAAGGGCCGGGACAGGGAAGGATGAGCAGTTCTTC
TRBJ1-5	-	TRBV2	-	CASRSGVVGLNQPQHF	TGTGCCAGCAGGAGTGGGGTAGTTGGCCTCAATCAGCCCCAGCATTTT
TRBJ2-3	-	TRBV29-1	many	CSVQGRYTDTQYF	TGCAGCGTTCAGGGACGGTACACAGATACGCAGTATTTT
TRBJ1-4	-	TRBV7-6	few	CASSLGRDYEKLFF	TGTGCCAGCAGCTTAGGCAGAGATTATGAAAAACTGTTTTTT
TRBJ2-3	TRBD1	TRBV20-1	few	CSAPGTGGDTQYF	TGCAGTGCTCCGGGGACAGGGGGAGATACGCAGTATTTT
TRBJ2-3	TRBD2	TRBV6-5	once	CASSYSLRLAGVPDTQYF	TGTGCCAGCAGTTACTCCCTCCGACTAGCGGGGGTGCCAGATACGCAGTATTTT
TRBJ2-7	TRBD1	TRBV5-6	-	CASRILDRDRGYEQYF	TGTGCCAGCAGGATTCTAGACCGGGACAGGGGCTACGAGCAGTACTTC
TRBJ2-3	-	TRBV6-5	few	CASSYTSTDTQYF	TGTGCCAGCAGTTATACTAGCACAGATACGCAGTATTTT
TRBJ2-1	-	TRBV7-2	many	CASSLDGMGNEQFF	TGTGCCAGCAGCTTAGATGGGATGGGGAATGAGCAGTTCTTC
TRBJ2-3	-	TRBV20-1	few	CSAREGIGQGIPDTQYF	TGCAGTGCTAGAGAGGGGATCGGGCAGGGGATTCCAGATACGCAGTATTTT
TRBJ2-1	TRBD1	TRBV2	-	CASSGTGLYNEQFF	TGTGCCAGCAGTGGGACAGGGCTCTACAATGAGCAGTTCTTC
TRBJ2-1	-	TRBV7-9	-	CASSLLVFSHNEQFF	TGTGCCAGCAGCTTATTAGTATTTAGCCACAATGAGCAGTTCTTC
TRBJ2-2	TRBD2	TRBV20-1	few	CSASSGGNTGELFF	TGCAGTGCGTCTAGCGGGGGGAACACCGGGGAGCTGTTTTTT
TRBJ2-7	TRBD2	TRBV7-6	few	CASSLESGGNYEQYF	TGTGCCAGCAGCTTAGAGTCGGGGGGGAACTACGAGCAGTACTTC
TRBJ2-1	-	TRBV12-3/TRBV12-4	few	CASSFLGFYEQFF	TGTGCCAGCAGTTTTTTGGGTTTCTATGAGCAGTTCTTC
TRBJ2-5	TRBD2	TRBV20-1	few	CSARDLEAGGRETQYF	TGCAGTGCTAGAGATCTGGAAGCGGGGGGCCGGGAGACCCAGTACTTC
TRBJ2-5	TRBD2	TRBV20-1	many	CSAETSGGAFFRGETQYF	TGCAGTGCTGAAACTAGCGGGGGGGCATTTTTCCGAGGGGAGACCCAGTACTTC
TRBJ2-2	-	TRBV5-1	-	CASSNTRNTGELFF	TGCGCCAGCAGCAACACAAGGAACACCGGGGAGCTGTTTTTT
TRBJ2-6	-	TRBV4-2	few	CASSQDNQGAGANVLTF	TGTGCCAGCAGCCAAGATAATCAGGGTGCTGGGGCCAACGTCCTGACTTTC
TRBJ2-1	-	TRBV4-2	many	CASSQSGYEQFF	TGTGCCAGCAGCCAATCTGGGTACGAGCAGTTCTTC
TRBJ1-2	-	TRBV6-2/TRBV6-3	few	CASSDIDNYGYTF	TGTGCCAGCAGTGACATTGATAACTATGGCTACACCTTC
TRBJ1-2	-	TRBV6-5	few	CASSYSRAADGYTF	TGTGCCAGCAGTTACTCGAGGGCAGCTGATGGCTACACCTTC
TRBJ2-7	TRBD1	TRBV6-5	many	CASSYSVFPGGTYEQYF	TGTGCCAGCAGTTACTCGGTTTTCCCAGGGGGAACCTACGAGCAGTACTTC
TRBJ2-1	-	TRBV6-6	many	CASSTGSYNEQFF	TGTGCCAGCAGTACCGGGTCTTACAATGAGCAGTTCTTC
TRBJ2-4	TRBD2	TRBV20-1	few	CSARGGLGGNIQYF	TGCAGTGCTAGAGGGGGACTAGGGGGAAACATTCAGTACTTC
TRBJ2-6	TRBD2	TRBV11-2	few	CASSFYSGGAISGANVLTF	TGTGCCAGCAGCTTCTACAGCGGGGGGGCAATCTCTGGGGCCAACGTCCTGACTTTC
TRBJ1-2	TRBD1	TRBV27	once	CASSPTTGRDYGYTF	TGTGCCAGCAGTCCAACGACAGGGAGGGACTATGGCTACACCTTC
TRBJ2-1	-	TRBV4-3	-	CASSQVRAASYNEQFF	TGCGCCAGCAGCCAAGTAAGAGCGGCGTCCTACAATGAGCAGTTCTTC
TRBJ2-7	-	TRBV20-1	few	CSASYRADYEQYF	TGCAGTGCTAGTTACAGGGCCGACTACGAGCAGTACTTC
TRBJ2-1	-	TRBV11-1	-	CASSTRGGEQFF	TGTGCCAGCAGCACCCGAGGGGGTGAGCAGTTCTTC
TRBJ2-1	-	TRBV28	few	CASRRDALYNEQFF	TGTGCCAGCAGGCGGGACGCCCTCTACAATGAGCAGTTCTTC